The present T cell receptor beta chain was sequenced within a study of blood T cell repertoires in COVID-19. Study summary: Material from acute and convalescent COVID-19 was sourced from the United States, Italy and Spain. The analysed material was cDNA or gDNA that came from T cells, B-cell-depleted T cells, or PBMCs.

This clone was seen a handful of times. Trimming took 6 bases from V and 6 from J, leaving 12 bases between them. This CDR3 has 13 residues. The germline V gene encodes CDR1 ENHRY and CDR2 SYGVKD. Original processing notes: It was from reference gene primer amplification that nucleated cell counts were estimated. Sequencing was performed with immunoSEQ multiplex PCR; in TCRdb, only in-frame clones are kept and a portion is missing. V, J and clone size reflect that table, while D and trimming were determined from the DNA. The profile shows 7,000 to 9,000 clones, roughly 80% of them singletons. The rearrangement uses TRBV10-3 and TRBJ1-5, with D possibly being TRBD1 (6 bases). This receptor was identified in a human donor in a cohort sampled during active COVID-19. Material: peripheral blood. The CDR3 sequence is CAIRQGLFQPQHF. The DNA for the CDR3 is TGTGCCATCAGGCAGGGGTTGTTTCAGCCCCAGCATTTT.